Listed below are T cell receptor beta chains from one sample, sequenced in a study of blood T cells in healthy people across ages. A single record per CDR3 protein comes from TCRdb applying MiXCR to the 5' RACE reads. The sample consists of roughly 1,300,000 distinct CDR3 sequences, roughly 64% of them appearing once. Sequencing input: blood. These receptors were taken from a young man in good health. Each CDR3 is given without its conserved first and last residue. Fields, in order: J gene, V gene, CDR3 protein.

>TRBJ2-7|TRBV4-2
ASSKRLAEELFEQY
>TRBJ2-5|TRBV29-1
SVARDRQETQY
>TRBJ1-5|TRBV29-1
SVRDGGNQPQH
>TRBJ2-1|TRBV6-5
ASGPGVGNEQF
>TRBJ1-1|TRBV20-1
SARAPGTFNTEAF
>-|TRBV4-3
ASSRECIYEQY
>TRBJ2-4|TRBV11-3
ASSLDGLAGGLAKNIQY
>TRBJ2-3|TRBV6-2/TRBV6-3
AGSYARTQY
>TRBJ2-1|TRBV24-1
TTSNGGMQF
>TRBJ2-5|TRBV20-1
SARSPRGGETQY
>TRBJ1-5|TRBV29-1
SVRDRGNQPQH
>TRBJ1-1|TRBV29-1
SVGWKRGEAF
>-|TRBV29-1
SVGPRTYSEQY
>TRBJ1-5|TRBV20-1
SARDRKGNNQPQH
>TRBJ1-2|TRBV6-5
ASRGRVLNYGYT
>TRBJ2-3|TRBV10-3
AISPTGSTDTQY
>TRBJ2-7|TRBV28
ASSLSPQGPHEQY
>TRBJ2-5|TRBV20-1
SAKQETQY
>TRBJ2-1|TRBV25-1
ASSEAHRDEQF
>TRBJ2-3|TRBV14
ASSQESNINTQY
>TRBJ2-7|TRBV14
ASSRLGTGPYEQY
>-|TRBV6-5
ASSPTEVYDEQY
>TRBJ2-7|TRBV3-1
ASSQGGLSYEQY
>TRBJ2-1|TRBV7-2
ASSFVSIEQF
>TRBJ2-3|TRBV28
ASSQGWQTSTDTQY
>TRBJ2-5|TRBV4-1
ASSQGTLTQETQY
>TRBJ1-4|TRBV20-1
SPKVDIFNEKLF
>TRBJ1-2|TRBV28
ASSLSLGQGYGYT
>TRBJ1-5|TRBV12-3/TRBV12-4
ASSSPTGRGNQPQH
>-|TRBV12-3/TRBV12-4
ASSLTDRAGETQY
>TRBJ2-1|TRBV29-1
SVGRLLVNEQF
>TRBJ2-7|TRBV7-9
ASSFRQGAPYEQY
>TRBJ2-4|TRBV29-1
SVQGLSEAKNIQY
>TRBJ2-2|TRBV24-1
ATSDTGGPTGELF
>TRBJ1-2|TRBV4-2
ASSQEPQGGGYT
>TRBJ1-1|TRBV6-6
ASSLRDRGFRAEAF
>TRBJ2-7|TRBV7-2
ASSLKGHAEYEQY
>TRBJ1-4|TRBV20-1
SADGGTGIQKLF
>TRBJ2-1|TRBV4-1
ASSQVTSGHNEQF
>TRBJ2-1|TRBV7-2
ASSHVTNEQF
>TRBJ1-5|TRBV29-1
SVEGQGGQPQH
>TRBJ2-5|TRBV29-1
SVEDPRQGWETQY
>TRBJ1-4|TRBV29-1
SVTGLANEKLF
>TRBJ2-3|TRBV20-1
SARDDGRGTDTQY
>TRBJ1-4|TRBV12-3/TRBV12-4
ASSPGQRNEKLF
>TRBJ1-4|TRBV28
ATRRNLNEKLF
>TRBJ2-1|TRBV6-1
ATRTSGNNEQF
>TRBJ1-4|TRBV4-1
ASSQDWPVEEKLF
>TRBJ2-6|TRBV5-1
ASSLAGVSGANVLT
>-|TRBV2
ASSEYRVRDEQY
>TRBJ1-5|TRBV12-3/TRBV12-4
ASSFAEQPQH
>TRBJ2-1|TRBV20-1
SAMGPGSYNEQF
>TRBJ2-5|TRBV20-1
SAEAGGLETQY
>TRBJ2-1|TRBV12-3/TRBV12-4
ASADYNNEQF
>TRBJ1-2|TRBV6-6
ASSPGQVHGYT
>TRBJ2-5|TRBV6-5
ASSLQGLGGNEQY